This T cell receptor (beta chain) was captured in a study of T-cell reconstitution after alpha-beta-depleted transplantation in children. Study results and limitations: T cells produced anew were the main source of T-cell counts and diversity one year after transplant. Approximately two months post-transplant, alpha-beta T cells reportedly originated from several hundred expanded graft clones.

At least ten counts were recorded for this clonotype. The antigen remains unidentified. Preparation of the TCRbeta library involved a method that used unique molecular identifiers. TCRdb reprocessed the PCR reads with MiXCR, giving one entry per CDR3 protein. The data contain about 600,000 distinct CDR3 sequences, under 25% of them seen just once; the ten biggest clones take up 11% to 15%. Trimming removed 6 bases at V and 0 bases at J, with 18 bases between. Germline V gives CDR1 DFQATT, CDR2 SNEGSKA (reference sequence). The CDR3 has 16 residues. This rearrangement joins TRBV20-1 to TRBJ1-5; no definite D call. This sequence was found in a boy in the first two years of life who had a stem cell transplant for acute myeloid leukemia, so the T cells may come from the graft donor. The sequences come from PBMCs, mostly from graft donor cells, collected 360 days after TCRalphabeta/CD19-depleted stem cell transplant. CDR3 nucleotides: TGCAGTGCGGGGTTTACGGGGAGTTATAGCAATCAGCCCCAGCATTTT. Residues: CSAGFTGSYSNQPQHF.